The present T cell receptor beta chain was sequenced within a study of brain T cells in children with intractable seizures. Findings and caveats of the study: Pre-surgery blood may have been undersampled, hiding some clones.

In this sample, this clone turned up once. Its antigen is unidentified. Some clones are missing from TCRdb's copy, which holds only in-frame ones; the method was immunoSEQ multiplex PCR. The sample has some 64,000 clones, approximately 95% seen once. The sequenced cases were selected for having the highest brain T cell transcript signatures. Deletions cut 6 bases from V and 2 bases from J, with 10 bases between. The CDR3 runs 14 residues. Germline CDR1 reads SNHLY; CDR2 reads FYNNEI. Here the sequenced sample was peripheral blood, taken at surgery. The sequence was collected from a boy under three years old with focal cortical dysplasia and intractable seizures. The gene calls are TRBV2 and TRBJ2-2, with D unresolved. The CDR3 protein is CASRSDPNTGELFF. As DNA, the CDR3 is TGTGCCAGCAGGTCGGACCCAAACACCGGGGAGCTGTTTTTT. Drawing the rest from reference TRBV2 and TRBJ2-2, the complete variable domain is EPEVTQTPSHQVTQMGQEVILRCVPISNHLYFYWYRQILGQKVEFLVSFYNNEISEKSEIFDDQFSVERPDGSNFTLKIRSTKLEDSAMYFCASRSDPNTGELFFGEGSRLTVL.